The sequence of this T cell receptor (beta chain) was determined in a study of vaccination and CD4 T cells after COVID-19 (dated by TCRdb to between 2022 and 2023). About the full investigation: Convalescent patients had a positive SARS-CoV-2 result on nasal swab PCR, and of these patients, some 10 had mild disease and one had severe disease. Culture stimuli were overlapping spike peptide pools from SARS-CoV-2 and from the common cold coronaviruses HCoV-NL63, HCoV-OC43 and HCoV-229E. The convalescent cohort included six males and four females, with two Hispanic individuals, seven Caucasians, two Asians and one multiracial person. Each participant got two doses of either the Pfizer-BioNTech BNT162b2 vaccine (n=8) or the Moderna mRNA-1273 vaccine (n=2). In 10 COVID-19 convalescent patients and a few infection-naive healthy vaccine recipients, researchers compared the spike-specific CD4+ TCR repertoire from before mRNA vaccination with the repertoire from after. Post-COVID blood samples were collected from convalescent patients a median of around 100 days after diagnosis, with a range of about 30 to 180 days. Post-vaccine blood samples were taken a median of roughly 75 days after the second vaccine dose, with a range of about 13 to 241 days. As controls, cultures received a CEFX viral epitope pool (the positive control), an HIV-1 Nef peptide pool (the negative control), or no peptide at all. Overall study results and their limits: Of the vaccine-specific clones found in convalescent patients, nearly all (304 of 307) were mono-reactive for SARS-CoV-2 spike instead of being cross-reactive with common cold coronaviruses. The study included relatively few convalescent patients and did not analyze early timepoints after natural infection. The median count of SARS-CoV-2-reactive clonotypes went up from 20 to 25 after infection to about 41 after vaccination, although the change was not significant. Among the post-vaccine SARS-CoV-2-reactive clones in convalescent patients, a median approximately 90% showed up only after vaccination, which suggests vaccine-specific priming.

Library construction relied on PCR. At the Johns Hopkins FTIC core, DNA from the cultured CD4+ T cells underwent TCR sequencing with the Oncomine TCR Beta short-read assay. The QIAamp micro DNA kit was used to extract genomic DNA from the cultured CD4+ T cells. Oncomine TCR Beta libraries made from cultured CD4+ T cells were pooled using unique dual indexes and sequenced on an Illumina iSeq 100. Per the source publication's procedure: Non-productive sequences were removed, and CDR3s that did not start with C, did not end with F or W, or were shorter than 7 amino acids were discarded. The MANAFEST web application was used to identify antigen-specific clonotypes by comparing peptide-stimulated wells against reference wells and other culture wells. For a clone to be called positive, the clone needed an FDR below 0.05, an odds ratio above 5, and a productive frequency above 0.1% in at least two of three replicate wells. Cross-reactive clonotypes were defined as significantly expanded in both SARS-CoV-2 spike wells and at least one common cold coronavirus spike condition. CDR3 homology was assessed with Levenshtein distances (stringdist) and unrooted phylogenetic trees (ape) in R version 3.6.1. The public reads were reprocessed in TCRdb via fastp at Q25 and MiXCR, keeping in-frame beta chains. For every CDR3 protein sequence, its rows merge into one entry that carries the most common genes and DNA. The V and J calls follow TCRdb's processing rather than the paper's. The sample table records 15,000 to 20,000 distinct CDR3 sequences; around 56% of these occur just once. 7.9% of the sample is held by the ten biggest clonotypes.

This clonotype was seen once. Which antigen it targets is not known. Qualities for individual bases were not recorded, and no much larger clone is one base off. A lone read is weak support. In light of the paper, this sample's treatment or condition label describes: approximately 11-day PBMC culture with coronavirus spike peptide pools or control peptides (ViraFEST assay). The study used the ViraFEST assay, which expanded antigen-specific T cells with peptide pools and then identified expanded clonotypes by TCR sequencing. The convalescent patients' positive SARS-CoV-2 PCR tests fell between March and December 2020, which was before the Alpha, Beta and Delta variants emerged in the United States. Each well held 2.1 million or so PBMCs cultured in IMDM containing about 5% human AB serum and approximately 9.4 IU/ml IL-2, with 10 ug/ml peptide pools added. On days 3 and 7, half of the culture medium was replaced with fresh IL-2-containing medium. After around 10 days of culture, CD4+ T cells were isolated by negative selection with the EasySep CD4+ T cell isolation kit. PBMCs were separated from whole blood using Ficoll-Paque Plus gradient centrifugation and then either used fresh or cryopreserved at -140C. Culture conditions were generally each tested in triplicate wells.

According to the germline V gene (reference sequence), CDR1 reads DFQATT and CDR2 reads SNEGSKA. Reading from cysteine to phenylalanine, the CDR3 counts 13 amino acids. Left in the record is the CDR3 DNA by itself, 39 bases read in frame from the first base. The germline V and J ends show losses of 2 bases and 7 bases respectively, and no gene match explains 7 bases of the junction. The sequenced sample was CD4+ T cells from blood, cultured in vitro. The receptor comes from a human donor who had recovered from COVID-19. The chain is encoded by TRBV20-1 joined to TRBJ2-5; TRBD1 aligns with 7 central bases. CDR3 sequence: CSARPGQARTQYF. The DNA sequence is as follows: TGCAGTGCTAGACCCGGACAGGCCAGGACCCAGTACTTC.